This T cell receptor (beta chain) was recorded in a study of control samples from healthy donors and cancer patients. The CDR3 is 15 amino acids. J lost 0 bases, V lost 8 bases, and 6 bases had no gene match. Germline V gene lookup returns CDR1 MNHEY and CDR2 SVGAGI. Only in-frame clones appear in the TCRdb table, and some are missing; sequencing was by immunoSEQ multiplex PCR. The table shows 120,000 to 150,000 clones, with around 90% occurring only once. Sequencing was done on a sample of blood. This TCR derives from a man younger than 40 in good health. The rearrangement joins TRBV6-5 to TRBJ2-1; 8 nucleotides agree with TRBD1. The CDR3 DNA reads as TGTGCCAGCCGGGACAGGCACAGCTCCTACAATGAGCAGTTCTTC. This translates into CASRDRHSSYNEQFF.